This T cell receptor (beta chain) was captured by sequencing in a study of blood T cells in healthy people across ages. Study observations and caveats: Naive T cell percentage strongly correlated with TCR beta diversity. There were more naive CD4+ cells and higher diversity in long-lived donors than in aged donors.

Comment on this clonotype: The antigen remains undetermined.

They isolated at least 7 million PBMCs from each sample. A minimum of 5 micrograms of total RNA was extracted per sample. Germline CDR1 reads MNHEY; CDR2 reads SVGAGI. CDR3 length equals 15 residues. Trimming took 2 bases from V and 3 from J; bases not matched to a gene: 4. Sample-barcoded 5' priming and a J-beta primer mix drove a second PCR of about 7 to 12 cycles. TCRdb re-analysed the 5' RACE reads in MiXCR, keeping a single row per CDR3 protein. The sample shows approximately 810,000 distinct CDR3 sequences, 29% of them seen only once. The sequenced material came from blood. The chain employs TRBV6-5 and TRBJ1-2, with 9 bases aligning to TRBD1. This sequence originates from a woman over 75 in good health. The CDR3 region is CASSYRDRVDYGYTF. CDR3 in DNA: TGTGCCAGCAGTTACCGGGACAGGGTAGACTATGGCTACACCTTC.